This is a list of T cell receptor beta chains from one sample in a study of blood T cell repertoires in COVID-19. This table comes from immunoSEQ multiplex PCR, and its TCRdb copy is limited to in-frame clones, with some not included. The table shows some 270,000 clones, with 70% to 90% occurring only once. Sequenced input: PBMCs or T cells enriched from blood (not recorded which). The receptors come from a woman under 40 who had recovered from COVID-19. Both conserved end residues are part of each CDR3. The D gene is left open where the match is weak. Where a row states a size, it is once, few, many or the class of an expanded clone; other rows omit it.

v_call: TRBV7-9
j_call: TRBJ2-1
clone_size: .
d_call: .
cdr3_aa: CASSPRGAGEGEQFF
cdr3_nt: TGTGCCAGCAGCCCCAGAGGGGCAGGGGAGGGTGAGCAGTTCTTC

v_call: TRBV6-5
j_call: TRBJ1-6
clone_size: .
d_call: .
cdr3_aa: CASSYALSSYNSPLHF
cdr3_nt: TGTGCCAGCAGTTACGCGCTAAGCTCCTATAATTCACCCCTCCACTTT

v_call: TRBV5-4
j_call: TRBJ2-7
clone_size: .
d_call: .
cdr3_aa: CAGSPSLEQEGYEQYF
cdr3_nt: TGTGCCGGCAGCCCCTCCCTGGAACAGGAGGGCTACGAGCAGTACTTC

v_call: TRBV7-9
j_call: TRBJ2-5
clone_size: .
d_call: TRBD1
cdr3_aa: CASSTREGGLEETQYF
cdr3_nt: TGTGCCAGCAGCACCCGGGAAGGGGGCCTAGAAGAGACCCAGTACTTC

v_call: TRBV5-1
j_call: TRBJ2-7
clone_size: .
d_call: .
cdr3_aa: CASSLNYEQYF
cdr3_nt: TGCGCCAGCAGTCTAAACTACGAGCAGTACTTC

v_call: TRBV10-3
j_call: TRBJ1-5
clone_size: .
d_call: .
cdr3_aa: CAISEALGQGNQPQHF
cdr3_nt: TGTGCCATCAGTGAGGCCTTGGGGCAGGGGAATCAGCCCCAGCATTTT

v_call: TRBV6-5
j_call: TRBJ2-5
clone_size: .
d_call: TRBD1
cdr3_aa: CASSYSGGRETQYF
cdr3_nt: TGTGCCAGCAGTTACTCAGGGGGCAGGGAGACCCAGTACTTC

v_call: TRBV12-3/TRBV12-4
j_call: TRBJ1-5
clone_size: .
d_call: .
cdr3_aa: CASSLSSQPQHF
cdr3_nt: TGTGCCAGCAGTTTATCGAGTCAGCCCCAGCATTTT

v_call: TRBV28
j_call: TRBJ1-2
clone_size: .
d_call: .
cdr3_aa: CASSLEHSYTF
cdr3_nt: TGTGCCAGCAGCCTAGAGCACAGCTACACCTTC

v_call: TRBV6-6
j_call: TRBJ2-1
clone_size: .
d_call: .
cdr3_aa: CASRLEMGIYNEQFF
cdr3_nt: TGTGCCAGCAGACTAGAGATGGGTATATACAATGAGCAGTTCTTC

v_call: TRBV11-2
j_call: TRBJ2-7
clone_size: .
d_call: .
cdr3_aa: CASSFPGRTYEQYF
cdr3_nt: TGTGCCAGCAGCTTCCCGGGGAGGACCTACGAGCAGTACTTC

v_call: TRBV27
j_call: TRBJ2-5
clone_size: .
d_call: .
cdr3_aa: CASRSTALQTQYF
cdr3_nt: TGTGCCAGCAGGTCGACAGCACTGCAGACCCAGTACTTC

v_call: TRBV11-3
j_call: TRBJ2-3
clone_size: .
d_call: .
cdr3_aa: CASSSSEDTDTQYF
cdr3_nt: TGTGCCAGCAGCTCCAGTGAAGACACAGATACGCAGTATTTT

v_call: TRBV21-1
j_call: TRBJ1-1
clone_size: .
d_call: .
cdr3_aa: CASIPAWGLTSGTFF
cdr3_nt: TGTGCCAGCATTCCTGCGTGGGGACTCACTTCGGGGACTTTCTTT

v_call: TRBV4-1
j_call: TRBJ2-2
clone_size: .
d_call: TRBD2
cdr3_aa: CASRAGGGRTGELFF
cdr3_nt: TGCGCCAGTAGAGCGGGAGGGGGTAGAACCGGGGAGCTGTTTTTT

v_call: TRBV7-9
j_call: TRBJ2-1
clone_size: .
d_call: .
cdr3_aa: CASSPQTSTGRDEQFF
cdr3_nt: TGTGCCAGCAGCCCCCAAACCTCTACAGGGCGGGATGAGCAGTTCTTC

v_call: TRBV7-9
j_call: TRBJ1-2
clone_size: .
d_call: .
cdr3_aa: CASSPLRLVRYGYTF
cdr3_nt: TGTGCCAGCAGCCCCCTCCGCCTTGTTAGATATGGCTACACCTTC

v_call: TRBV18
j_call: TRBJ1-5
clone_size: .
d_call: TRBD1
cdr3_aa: CASSGDRGPGQPQHF
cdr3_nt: TGTGCCAGCTCAGGGGACAGGGGGCCGGGTCAGCCCCAGCATTTT

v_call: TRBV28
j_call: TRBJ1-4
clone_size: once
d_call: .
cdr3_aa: CASSLAPATNEKLFF
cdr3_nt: TGTGCCAGCAGTTTAGCGCCTGCAACTAATGAAAAACTGTTTTTT

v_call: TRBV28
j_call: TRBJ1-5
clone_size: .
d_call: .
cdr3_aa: CASNNRQENQPQHF
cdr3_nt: TGTGCCAGCAACAATCGACAGGAGAATCAGCCCCAGCATTTT

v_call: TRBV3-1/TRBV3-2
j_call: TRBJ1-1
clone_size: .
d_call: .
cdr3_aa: CASRWAGLNTEAFF
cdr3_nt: TGTGCCAGCAGATGGGCAGGCTTGAACACTGAAGCTTTCTTT

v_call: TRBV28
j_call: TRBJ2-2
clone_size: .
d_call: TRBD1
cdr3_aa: CASSLNQGASNTGELFF
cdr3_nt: TGTGCCAGCAGTCTCAACCAGGGGGCGTCGAACACCGGGGAGCTGTTTTTT

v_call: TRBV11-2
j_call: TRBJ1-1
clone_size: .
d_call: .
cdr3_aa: CASSLGPTEAFF
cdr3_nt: TGTGCCAGCAGCTTAGGGCCCACTGAAGCTTTCTTT

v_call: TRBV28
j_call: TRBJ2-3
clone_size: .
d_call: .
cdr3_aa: CASINLRADTQYF
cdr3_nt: TGTGCCAGCATCAACCTGAGGGCAGATACGCAGTATTTT

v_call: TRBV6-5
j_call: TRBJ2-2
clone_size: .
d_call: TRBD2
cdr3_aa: CASRPLGGTGELFF
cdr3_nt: TGTGCCAGCAGACCCCTGGGAGGGACCGGGGAGCTGTTTTTT

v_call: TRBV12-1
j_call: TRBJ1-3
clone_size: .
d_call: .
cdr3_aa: CASSTKGPAAAESGNTIYF
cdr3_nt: TGTGCCAGCAGCACTAAAGGTCCCGCGGCAGCCGAGTCTGGAAACACCATATATTTT

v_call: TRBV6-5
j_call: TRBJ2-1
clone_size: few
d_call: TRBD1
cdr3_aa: CASSSGQGTYNEQFF
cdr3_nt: TGTGCCAGCAGTTCCGGACAGGGAACCTACAATGAGCAGTTCTTC

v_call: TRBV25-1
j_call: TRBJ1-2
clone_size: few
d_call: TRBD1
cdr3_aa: CASSPTGGAYGYTF
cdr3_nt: TGTGCCAGCAGTCCCACAGGGGGCGCCTATGGCTACACCTTC

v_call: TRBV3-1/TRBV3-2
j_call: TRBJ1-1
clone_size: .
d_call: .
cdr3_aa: CASSQEGGSRTEAFF
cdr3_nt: TGTGCCAGCAGCCAAGAGGGGGGTTCGAGGACTGAAGCTTTCTTT

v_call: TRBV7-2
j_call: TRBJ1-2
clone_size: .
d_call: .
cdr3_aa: CASSRSMYGYTF
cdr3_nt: TGTGCCAGCAGCCGCAGTATGTATGGCTACACCTTC

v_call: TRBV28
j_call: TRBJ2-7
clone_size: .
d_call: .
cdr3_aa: CASKAEGSEQYF
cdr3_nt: TGTGCCAGCAAGGCCGAGGGATCCGAGCAGTACTTC

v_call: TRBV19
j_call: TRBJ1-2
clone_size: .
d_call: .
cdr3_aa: CASTARANIGTNYGYTF
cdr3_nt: TGTGCCAGTACTGCTCGGGCTAATATCGGGACAAACTATGGCTACACCTTC